The source of this TCR beta chain is a study of cytomegalovirus exposure and HLA in healthy donors listed by TCRdb under 2017. Notes on the research overall: In an earlier analysis of approximately 640 of the donors, 250 to 350 Gb of sequence data and approximately 100 million unique TCR beta sequences from 180 million or so T cells were reported. The genetic ancestry cluster associated with self-reported Caucasian donors included 65% to 90% of the approximately 400 genotyped donors. In a later genetic analysis, genome-wide SNP genotypes for about 65% of the 666 donors were used, and that subset was treated as a discovery cohort. Several DR-DQ haplotypes were treated as single units for association and clustering because of strong linkage in the cohort. Donor age, sex, ethnicity and CMV serostatus were collected together with the repertoire data. Along with the roughly 670-subject first cohort, a separate validation cohort of 120 different subjects was used. HLA typing covered class I and class II loci at four-digit resolution. High-throughput TCR immunosequencing, statistical association of individual TCRs with disease status, and machine learning were combined to predict cytomegalovirus infection status. The T cell repertoires of 700 or so subjects were profiled by immunosequencing and related to cytomegalovirus serostatus. All discovery cohort repertoires had been generated on a single sequencing platform. Around 320 gigabases of sequencing data and 80 million or so unique TCR sequences were included in an early release covering 500 to 750 HLA-typed donors. In an earlier analysis of more than 550 of the donors, high-throughput TCR beta sequencing was used to judge whether each TCR beta V gene segment behaved as functional or pseudogenic. Typing coverage varied by locus: about 620-630 donors for A, B, C, DRB1 and DQB1; roughly 520 for DQA1; approximately 570 for DPA1; 400 to 480 for DPB1. To study patterns of TCR occurrence, a later analysis re-analyzed previously published TCR beta repertoires from around 700 donors and added high-resolution HLA genotyping. Among a few hundred genotyped donors of the cohort, an average of approximately 240,000 unique TCR beta nucleotide sequences were sequenced per donor, 15% to 20% of them non-productive. Rather than drawing on any new phenotypic data, the later analysis identified candidate immune exposures from TCR beta sequences and the way those sequences occurred across donors. The study aimed to test whether signatures of past pathogen exposure could be identified by cataloging public T cell receptors. Overall results and qualifications from the work: At a false discovery rate of 0.05, a later analysis linked around 15,000 TCR beta sequences to specific HLA alleles. According to a later analysis, most CMV-associated TCR beta chains appeared to be HLA-restricted, and the HLA associations seemed to be driven largely by CMV exposure. Most TCR sequences were seen in very few donors, while some public TCRs were found in many individuals. A few of the identified cytomegalovirus-associated TCR beta chains were confirmed in vitro to be specific for cytomegalovirus antigens. Because some donors lacked HLA typing at each locus, the association tests relied only on the typed subset. The classifier was reported to diagnose cytomegalovirus status with high specificity and sensitivity in both the original and validation cohorts. Sequencing depth was assumed to be roughly uniform across donors in the presence/absence analyses, though that assumption may not hold. Linkage disequilibrium might explain the correlated functional status among segregating V segments, but an unknown experimental factor could not be ruled out. In a later analysis, several top co-occurrence clusters were reported to appear linked to parvovirus B19, influenza, CMV and Epstein-Barr virus. A further reported finding was that TCR beta sequences accurately predicted the HLA-A and HLA-B alleles for most subjects in the first cohort. In a later genetic analysis, fewer N-insertions in productive TCRs were reported among donors in an Asian-associated ancestry cluster than the roughly 670-donor mean. In the study, about 150 TCR beta chains were listed as associated with cytomegalovirus. It was suggested by the authors that the approach could potentially be generalized to other disease states and immunological phenotypes. In a later analysis, HLA-associated TCR beta chains showed more clonal expansion and lower generation probabilities than non-associated chains that were equally common. About 17 rarely observed V segments, including chromosome 9 orphons, were excluded from the earlier analysis of some 590 of the donors because counts were too low. A group of highly shared sequence variants was considered likely to be a technical artifact of the sequencing pipeline. An earlier analysis of around 540 of the donors showed that most TCR beta V segments appeared in productive rearrangements either about 90% or about 30% of the time, which broadly matched IMGT annotations. Strong co-occurrence of HLA alleles, especially DR and DQ, made assigning TCR associations to individual alleles difficult. In a later genetic analysis, a missense DCLRE1C variant was associated with V-gene and J-gene trimming of TCR beta chains, and the association was replicated in an independent cohort. The only immune exposure information available for the cohort was CMV serostatus. This cohort had only TCR beta chains sequenced, and the lack of alpha or paired-chain data limited which features could be detected. A later analysis found that TCR association rates varied across HLA loci, with DRB1 alleles showing the most associated TCRs and HLA-C alleles the fewest. Because the 87-base-pair reads could not distinguish some IMGT-functional V segments, including TRBV6-2 and TRBV6-3, those segments were excluded.

The cohort consisted of 600 to 700 healthy bone marrow donors. Cohort members were all nominally healthy when sampled, although unrecorded immune exposures were likely present. The donor was CMV seropositive and was included in the group of 290 or so seropositive cohort members. Every donor gave a peripheral blood sample, and the peripheral blood mononuclear cells from that sample were used for TCR beta sequencing. The Qiagen DNeasy Blood Extraction Kit was used to extract genomic DNA from the blood cell samples. Remarks on this clone: No antigen is known for it. No much larger clonotype is one base removed from it; base qualities were not supplied.

Receptor libraries were prepared by the immunoSEQ multiplex PCR assay. For the multiplex PCR, a mixture combining 60 forward primers for TCR Vbeta segments and 13 reverse primers for TCR Jbeta segments was used. The CDR3 region of rearranged TCR beta genes was amplified from genomic DNA with a multiplex PCR assay. Amplified TCR beta libraries were sequenced as 87-base-pair reads on the Illumina HiSeq System. The paper's data handling went like this. A later analysis tallied 75 million to 85 million unique TCR beta chains across the 600 to 700 repertoires, and about 12 million of those chains were shared by two or more donors. To remove PCR and sequencing errors, raw reads were error-corrected and collapsed into unique sequences using a nearest-neighbor algorithm that merged closely related sequences. Alignment of CDR3 sequences to IMGT reference sequences was used to assign V, D and J gene segments. For a sequence to be retained, a match of at least six nucleotides to both a V gene segment and a J gene segment was required. Rearrangements were called productive when the CDR3 lacked stop codons and stayed in frame with V and J; all others were non-productive. Following IMGT convention, CDR3 was defined as the stretch from the second conserved V-encoded cysteine up to the conserved J-encoded phenylalanine. In an earlier analysis of 587 of the donors, sequences lacking an unambiguous match to a single V gene segment were excluded. An earlier analysis of 550 to 650 of the donors classified V segments as functional when productive rearrangements were above 56.7% and as segregating when the standard deviation between donors was above 5%. A statistical classification framework was developed to diagnose cytomegalovirus status using the catalog of TCR beta chain sequences. A later analysis assigned V and J genes by comparing TCR nucleotide sequences with IMGT/GENE-DB human TR gene sequences. The TCRdist pipeline was used in a later analysis to assign CDR3 sequences and most-parsimonious VDJ recombination scenarios. In a later analysis, each TCR beta chain was defined by its CDR3 amino acid sequence together with its V-gene family, and reads lacking a unique V-gene family were excluded. As a way to deal with suspected cross-contamination and a sequencing artifact, a later analysis dropped more than 500 nucleotide sequences that were highly shared and had low generation probability. In a later analysis, a clonal expansion index for each public chain was calculated from normalized within-repertoire ranks of inferred template counts. A later analysis computed generation probabilities with a VDJ recombination model fitted to out-of-frame rearrangements, and checked the results against IGoR. In a later analysis, hypergeometric tests were used to score TCR-TCR, TCR-HLA and TCR-CMV co-occurrence, with a repertoire-size bias correction applied to TCR pairs. False discovery rates were estimated in a later analysis by permuting HLA or CMV assignments 20 times. In a later analysis, co-occurring TCRs were grouped using DBSCAN, with TCRdist sequence similarity added in when clustering inside HLA-allele-positive subsets. For co-occurrence clustering, repertoires with fewer than 30,000 or more than 120,000 public chains were excluded, along with five repertoires with anomalous nucleotide sharing. Here the immuneACCESS table is served through TCRdb, limited to in-frame sequences with V and J called. Missing clones are a known gap in these copies; in checked studies unresolved V genes cover under half, and the rest lacks a known reason. V and J calls and clone size are those listed in that table; D and trimming were worked out from the DNA. The sample has 170,000 or so clones on record, about 83% of them singletons. The ten biggest clones cover around 5% of the sample.

CDR1 and CDR2 (LNHDA, SQIVND) derive from the germline V gene (reference sequence). The V and J ends are trimmed by 1 base and 8 bases, leaving 11 bases between them. The CDR3 spans 13 residues, from the cysteine through the phenylalanine. Solely the CDR3 DNA is kept, with 39 bases framed from the first base. The V and J genes are TRBV19 and TRBJ1-1; the D gene is perhaps TRBD1, from 5 matching bases. This clonotype was sampled from a girl between 10 and 17 years old in good health and CMV-seropositive. Material: PBMCs. The nucleotides are TGTGCCAGTAGTATAGGGCTCCGGACAGAAGCTTTCTTT. Translated, it reads CASSIGLRTEAFF.